These 20 T cell receptor beta chains were all obtained from the same sample, sequenced in a study of OX40 agonist ivuxolimab in advanced cancers. Only in-frame clones appear in the TCRdb table, and some are missing; sequencing was by immunoSEQ multiplex PCR. The data contain fewer than 70,000 clones, 75% to 85% of them seen just once; the ten biggest clones take up 1.5% to 2%. Specimen: CD4+ or CD8+ T cells sorted from blood, collected in a trial of the OX40 agonist ivuxolimab. Receptors originate from an adult with an advanced solid tumor such as melanoma, head and neck, liver or kidney cancer.

The chain combines TRBV7-2 with TRBJ2-7; D is ambiguous. Germline lookup yields CDR1 SGHTA and CDR2 FQGNSA. Trimming stripped 4 bases from V and 7 bases from J, with 8 bases between. The CDR3 spans 11 residues. CDR3 nucleotides: TGTGCCAGCAGCTCGACGGAGGAGCAGTACTTC. It codes for CASSSTEEQYF.

The V and J genes are TRBV28 and TRBJ2-1; no clear D gene. CDR3 size: 12 residues. Germline V gives CDR1 MDHEN, CDR2 SYDVKM. V was trimmed by 1 base and J by 7 bases, leaving 5 bases between them. In DNA form, the CDR3 reads TGTGCCAGCAGTTTATCGCTGAATGAGCAGTTCTTC. It yields the protein CASSLSLNEQFF.

The chain couples TRBV4-3 to TRBJ2-3; 9 bases match TRBD2. From germline, CDR1 is LGHNA and CDR2 YSLEER. The CDR3 is 16 amino acids. V shed 3 bases, J shed 5 bases, and the junction held 9 bases outside the gene matches. The CDR3 loop is CASSHTGAGGVDTQYF. DNA of the CDR3: TGCGCCAGCAGCCACACCGGGGCGGGAGGGGTAGATACGCAGTATTTT.

The chain couples TRBV5-1 to TRBJ1-6, with D unresolved. Trimming removed 0 bases at V and 6 bases at J, with 10 bases between. The germline CDR1 and CDR2 sequences are SGHRS and YFSETQ. The CDR3 loop spans 15 amino acids. The CDR3 spells CASSLDGVGNSPLHF. The DNA of the CDR3 is TGCGCCAGCAGCTTGGATGGGGTTGGTAATTCACCCCTCCACTTT. The full variable domain, rest sourced from reference TRBV5-1 and TRBJ1-6, is KAGVTQTPRYLIKTRGQQVTLSCSPISGHRSVSWYQQTPGQGLQFLFEYFSETQRNKGNFPGRFSGRQFSNSRSEMNVSTLELGDSALYLCASSLDGVGNSPLHFGNGTRLTVT.

This chain links TRBV29-1 with TRBJ2-2, with 7 bases identical to TRBD1. Germline CDR1 is SQVTM and CDR2 is ANQGSEA. After removal of 3 bases from V and 4 bases from J, the junction contained 11 bases not matched to a gene. This CDR3 has 16 residues. CDR3 sequence reads: CSVDRGWQGVTGELFF. The CDR3 DNA sequence: TGCAGCGTTGACAGGGGGTGGCAGGGGGTCACCGGGGAGCTGTTTTTT.

V is TRBV19 and J is TRBJ2-5; possibly TRBD1 for D (7 bases). Germline CDR1 is LNHDA and CDR2 is SQIVND (reference sequence). CDR3 size: 14 residues. V lost 6 bases and J lost 1, with 12 bases in between. CDR3 sequence: CASSRGDSQETQYF. CDR3 nucleotide sequence: TGTGCCAGTAGCAGGGGGGACTCCCAAGAGACCCAGTACTTC. Using reference TRBV19 and TRBJ2-5 for the parts outside the CDR3, the full variable domain is DGGITQSPKYLFRKEGQNVTLSCEQNLNHDAMYWYRQDPGQGLRLIYYSQIVNDFQKGDIAEGYSVSREKKESFPLTVTSAQKNPTAFYLCASSRGDSQETQYFGPGTRLLVL.

This clone was seen only a few times. The chain carries TRBV7-8 and TRBJ2-5; TRBD2 matches at 7 bases. Germline V gives CDR1 SGHVS, CDR2 FQNEAQ. CDR3 length equals 14 residues. With 1 base clipped from V and 7 bases from J, the junction kept 6 bases outside the gene matches. CDR3 bases: TGTGCCAGCAGCTTAGGGGAGGGTCGAGGGACCCAGTACTTC. Its translation: CASSLGEGRGTQYF. Drawing the rest from reference TRBV7-8 and TRBJ2-5, the complete variable domain is GAGVSQSPRYKVAKRGQDVALRCDPISGHVSLFWYQQALGQGPEFLTYFQNEAQLDKSGLPSDRFFAERPEGSVSTLKIQRTQQEDSAVYLCASSLGEGRGTQYFGPGTRLLVL.

V usage is TRBV10-1 and J usage is TRBJ2-1, with D maybe TRBD1 (6 bases). The CDR3 extends over 15 amino acids. CDR1 and CDR2 (germline): WNHNN, SYGVQD (reference sequence). Trimming took off 6 bases at V and 10 bases at J, with 22 bases between the two ends. DNA of the CDR3: TGCGCCAGCAGATGCACAGGACAGCCAGGCCCAGAGCAGTTCTTC. It is translated as CASRCTGQPGPEQFF.

The V call is TRBV6-5, the J call TRBJ1-1, with 9 bases lining up with TRBD1. The V gene end was trimmed by 6 bases and the J gene end by 5 bases; junction bases not matched to a gene: 4. This CDR3 is built from 13 residues. Looked up from germline, CDR1 is MNHEY and CDR2 is SVGAGI. The chain's CDR3 is CASRGQGWTEAFF. The CDR3 DNA reads TGTGCCAGCAGGGGACAGGGATGGACTGAAGCTTTCTTT.

The chain links TRBV28 to TRBJ1-1; possibly TRBD1 for D (5 bases). Germline assignment: CDR1 MDHEN and CDR2 SYDVKM. The CDR3 covers 15 residues. Trimming took 4 bases from V and 3 from J, leaving 15 bases between them. The CDR3 DNA reads TGTGCCAGCAGTTCCCCGGGGCGCGGGGACACTGAAGCTTTCTTT. It encodes CASSSPGRGDTEAFF. The entire variable domain, with the rest obtained from reference TRBV28 and TRBJ1-1, is as follows: DVKVTQSSRYLVKRTGEKVFLECVQDMDHENMFWYRQDPGLGLRLIYFSYDVKMKEKGDIPEGYSVSREKKERFSLILESASTNQTSMYLCASSSPGRGDTEAFFGQGTRLTVV.

V is TRBV2 and J is TRBJ1-1; D may be TRBD1 (6 bases). This CDR3 has 13 residues. Between the trimmed V and J ends, which lost 2 bases and 3 bases, there was a span of 7 bases. The germline V gene encodes CDR1 SNHLY and CDR2 FYNNEI. CDR3 protein: CASSETGYTEAFF. The CDR3 coding sequence is TGTGCCAGCAGTGAAACAGGGTACACTGAAGCTTTCTTT.

The chain links TRBV7-9 to TRBJ1-2, with D possibly TRBD1 on 5 matching bases. CDR3 size: 14 residues. Trimming took off 7 bases at V and 6 bases at J, with 18 bases between the two ends. The germline CDR1 and CDR2 sequences are SEHNR and FQNEAQ (reference sequence). CDR3 loop: CASTLTGEVHGYTF. The CDR3 DNA reads as TGTGCCAGCACCCTCACGGGGGAGGTTCATGGCTACACCTTC.

This chain uses TRBV19 with TRBJ1-1; D is undetermined. This CDR3 comprises 13 residues. V was shortened by 7 bases and J by 5 bases, with 14 bases between the two germline ends. Germline lookup yields CDR1 LNHDA and CDR2 SQIVND (reference sequence). The CDR3 sequence is CASTRRGETEAFF. The DNA for the CDR3 is TGTGCCAGTACCCGCCGGGGAGAGACTGAAGCTTTCTTT.

The V gene is TRBV5-8, the J gene TRBJ1-2, with D possibly being TRBD1 (5 bases). Deletions cut 2 bases from V and 5 bases from J, with 19 bases between. In germline, CDR1 is SGHTS, CDR2 YDEGEE. The CDR3 runs to 16 residues. Here the CDR3 DNA reads TGTGCCAGCAGCTTTGGCACAGGAGAACCTGCGTATGGCTACACCTTC. This translates into CASSFGTGEPAYGYTF.

The chain recombines TRBV7-9 with TRBJ1-5, with 8 positions matching TRBD1. This CDR3 is built from 16 residues. Germline assignment: CDR1 SEHNR and CDR2 FQNEAQ (reference sequence). With V trimmed by 4 bases and J by 5 bases, 10 bases remained unmatched. As DNA, the CDR3 is TGTGCCAGCAGCTCCTCAGACAGGGGAGGCGATCAGCCCCAGCATTTT. Residues: CASSSSDRGGDQPQHF.

The chain links TRBV19 to TRBJ1-1, with 9 nucleotides matching TRBD1. V lost 5 bases to trimming and J lost 3 bases; unmatched junction nucleotides: 7. Per the germline V gene, CDR1 is LNHDA and CDR2 is SQIVND (reference sequence). The CDR3 runs to 15 residues. CDR3 residues: CASSVEGQGDTEAFF. In nucleotides, the CDR3 is TGTGCCAGTAGTGTCGAGGGACAGGGAGACACTGAAGCTTTCTTT.

The chain combines TRBV5-1 with TRBJ2-3; D not resolved. The V gene's germline CDR1 is SGHRS and CDR2 YFSETQ. The CDR3 sequence is 14 residues long. Trimming shortened V by 0 bases and J by 0 bases, and 5 bases separated the two germline ends. The CDR3 here is CASSLALSTDTQYF. DNA of the CDR3: TGCGCCAGCAGCTTGGCTCTGAGCACAGATACGCAGTATTTT.

The CDR3 loop reads CASSFMGFTDTQYF. The CDR3 DNA follows: TGTGCCAGCAGCTTCATGGGGTTTACAGATACGCAGTATTTT. The chain links TRBV7-9 to TRBJ2-3; D unclear. Trimming removed 3 bases at V and 3 bases at J, with 10 bases between. This CDR3 is built from 14 residues. Germline CDR1 reads SEHNR; CDR2 reads FQNEAQ (reference sequence).

This clone has only a few counts. The chain carries TRBV19 and TRBJ2-7; 9 bases are a match to TRBD2. CDR3 size: 17 residues. Germline CDR1 LNHDA, CDR2 SQIVND (reference sequence). V gave up 4 bases and J gave up 5 bases; unmatched junction bases: 15. Here the CDR3 reads CASSTGGFSGSFDEQYF. CDR3 DNA: TGTGCCAGTAGTACGGGGGGTTTTAGCGGGAGTTTCGACGAGCAGTACTTC.

CDR3 loop: CASSGFGETQYF. The CDR3 coding sequence is TGTGCCAGCAGTGGGTTCGGGGAGACCCAGTACTTC. This chain joins TRBV2 and TRBJ2-5; D not certain. CDR3 size: 12 residues. V was shortened by 4 bases and J by 5 bases, with 8 bases between the two germline ends. The V gene's germline CDR1 is SNHLY and CDR2 FYNNEI.